This entry concerns a single T cell receptor beta chain. No antigen is known for it. No quality values exist for individual bases; no much larger clone is one base distant. Library preparation used the immunoSEQ multiplex PCR assay. DNA from the cultured and isolated CD4+ T cells underwent TCR beta CDR3 sequencing. Regarding the original processing steps: Non-productive TCR sequences were discarded, and reads were trimmed to the CDR3 region, with only CDR3s of 7 or more amino acids retained. The MANAFEST web app was used to pick out antigen-specific clonotypes by comparing their expansion in peptide wells with that in reference cultures. To be called positive, a clone needed expansion at FDR<0.05 compared with the reference and with all other wells, an odds ratio greater than 5, and a frequency greater than 0.1% in two replicate wells. A clonotype was defined as cross-reactive if the clonotype was significantly expanded both in SARS-CoV-2 spike wells and in at least one common cold coronavirus spike condition. Using the stringdist R package, CDR3 similarity was measured by Levenshtein distance, and unrooted trees were constructed with ape in R 3.6.1. In TCRdb, the immuneACCESS table is reduced to in-frame sequences with V and J assigned. These tables do not hold every clone; where another copy was compared, an unresolved V gene accounts for under half, and the others remain unexplained. That table supplies the V and J calls and clone size; D and trimming were determined from the DNA. In this sample the table shows 55,000 to 90,000 clones, 65% to 75% of which occur a single time. Together, the top ten hold 5% of the sample.

This record comes from a study of vaccination effects on CD4 cells after COVID-19 (dated by TCRdb to between 2021 and 2024). With respect to the entire study: Two doses of either the BNT162b2 or the mRNA-1273 mRNA SARS-CoV-2 vaccine were administered to participants. Pre-vaccine samples were collected from two convalescent patients 16 days and one week before the first dose, corresponding to 142 and 148 days after COVID-19 diagnosis. The study compared SARS-CoV-2 spike-specific CD4+ TCR repertoires before and after mRNA vaccination in COVID-19 convalescent patients and infection-naive vaccine recipients. Cultures from other donors in the study were sequenced using the Oncomine TCR Beta short-read assay on an Illumina iSeq 100. The full study included some eleven COVID-19 convalescent patients and a handful of SARS-CoV-2-naive healthy vaccine recipients.

Results and caveats for the whole study, not just this receptor: The study was limited by a small number of convalescent patients, and early post-infection timepoints were lacking. Both infection-induced and vaccine-induced clones contracted markedly at late post-vaccination timepoints, which is consistent with waning T cell responses. In convalescent patients, the post-vaccine spike-reactive repertoire consisted mainly of new vaccine-induced clones, largely distinct from infection-induced clones.

The ViraFEST assay stimulated PBMC with viral peptide pools and then used TCR sequencing to identify antigen-specific CD4+ T cell clonotypes by expansion. After around eleven days of culture, CD4+ T cells were isolated with the EasySep CD4+ T cell isolation kit. PCR-confirmed SARS-CoV-2 infection had occurred in convalescent patients between March and December 2020, before the Alpha, Beta and Delta variants emerged in the United States. Some 2 million PBMC per well were cultured with approximately 10 ug/ml peptides in IMDM containing around 5% human AB serum, approximately 10 IU/ml IL-2 and gentamicin. An HIV-1 Nef peptide pool was used as the negative control culture condition. Half of the culture medium was replaced with fresh IL-2-containing medium on days 3 and 7. Unless noted otherwise, every peptide stimulation condition was cultured in triplicate wells. Using Ficoll-Paque Plus gradient centrifugation, PBMC were separated from whole blood and then either used fresh or cryopreserved at -140C. The QIAamp micro DNA kit was used to extract genomic DNA from the cultured CD4+ T cells.

Trimming takes 0 bases off V and 8 bases off J; junction bases not matched to a gene: 9. From the cysteine through the phenylalanine, the CDR3 covers 15 amino acids. Kept here is only the CDR3 DNA, which spans 45 bases and is read in frame from base 1. Based on the germline V gene (reference sequence), the CDR1 and CDR2 sequences are LGHDT and YNNKEL. The sequence derives from a human donor who had a prior SARS-CoV-2 infection. Rearrangement joined TRBV3-1 (or the pseudogene TRBV3-2) to TRBJ1-1; TRBD1 fits 7 bases in the junction. Sequenced material: CD4+ T cells from PBMCs cultured with HIV peptides, taken before COVID-19 vaccination. Taken with the paper, the label for cell subset or site translates to: HIV-1 Nef peptide pool negative control/reference culture. The DNA reads TGTGCCAGCAGCCAAGATTCTAGACAGGGTTACGAAGCTTTCTTT. It specifies CASSQDSRQGYEAFF.